This entry describes one TCR beta chain. Each CDR3 protein is one row after TCRdb ran MiXCR on the 5' RACE reads. The data hold 19,000 or so distinct CDR3 sequences, with roughly a fifth observed a single time. The entry originates in a study of HIV-infected patients and healthy controls. Per germline, CDR1 LNHNV and CDR2 YYDKDF (reference sequence). Trimming cost V 0 bases and J 0 bases, with 9 bases left between them. This CDR3 is 16 amino acids long. The source of this sequence is a human donor in good health. Sequencing input: CD8+ T cells from blood. The rearrangement joins TRBV15 to TRBJ2-1, with a possible D match to TRBD2 (6 bases). CDR3 protein: CATSRDAGSSYNEQFF. Here the CDR3 DNA reads TGTGCCACCAGCAGAGACGCGGGGAGCTCCTACAATGAGCAGTTCTTC.